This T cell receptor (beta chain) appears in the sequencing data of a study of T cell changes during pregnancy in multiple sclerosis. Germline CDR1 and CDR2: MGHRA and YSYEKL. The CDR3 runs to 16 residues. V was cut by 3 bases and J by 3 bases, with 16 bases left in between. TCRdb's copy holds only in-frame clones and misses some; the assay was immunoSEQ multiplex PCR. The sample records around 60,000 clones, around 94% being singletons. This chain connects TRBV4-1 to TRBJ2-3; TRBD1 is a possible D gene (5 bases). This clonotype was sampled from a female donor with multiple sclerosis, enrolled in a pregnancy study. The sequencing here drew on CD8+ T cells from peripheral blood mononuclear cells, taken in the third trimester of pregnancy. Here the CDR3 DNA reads TGCGCCAGCAGCCACCTCAATCAGGGTTTTACAGATACGCAGTATTTT. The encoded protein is CASSHLNQGFTDTQYF.